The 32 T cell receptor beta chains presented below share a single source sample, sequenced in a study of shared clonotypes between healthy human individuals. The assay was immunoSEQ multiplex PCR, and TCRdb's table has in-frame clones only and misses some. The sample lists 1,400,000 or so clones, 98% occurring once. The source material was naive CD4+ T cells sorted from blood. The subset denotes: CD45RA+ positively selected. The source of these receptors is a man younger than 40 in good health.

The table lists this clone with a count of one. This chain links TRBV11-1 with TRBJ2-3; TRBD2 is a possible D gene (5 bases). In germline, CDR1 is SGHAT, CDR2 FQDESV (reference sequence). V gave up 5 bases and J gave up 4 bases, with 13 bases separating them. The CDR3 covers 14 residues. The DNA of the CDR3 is TGTGCCAGCAGCCAGATGGAGCGGTCAGATACGCAGTATTTT. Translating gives CASSQMERSDTQYF.

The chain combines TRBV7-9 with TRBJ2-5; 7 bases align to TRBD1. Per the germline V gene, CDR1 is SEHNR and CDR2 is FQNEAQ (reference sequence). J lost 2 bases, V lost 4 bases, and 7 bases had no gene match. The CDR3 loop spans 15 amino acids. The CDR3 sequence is CASSSWDSGQETQYF. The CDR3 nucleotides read TGTGCCAGCAGCTCGTGGGACAGCGGACAAGAGACCCAGTACTTC.

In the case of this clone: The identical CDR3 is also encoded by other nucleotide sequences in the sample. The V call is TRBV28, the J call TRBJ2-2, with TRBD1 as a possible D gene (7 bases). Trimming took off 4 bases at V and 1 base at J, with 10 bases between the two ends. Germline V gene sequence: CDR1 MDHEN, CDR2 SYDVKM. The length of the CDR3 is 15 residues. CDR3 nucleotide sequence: TGTGCCAGCAGTTCAGGGGGGCAGAACACCGGGGAGCTGTTTTTT. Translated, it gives CASSSGGQNTGELFF. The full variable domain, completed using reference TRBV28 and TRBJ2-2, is DVKVTQSSRYLVKRTGEKVFLECVQDMDHENMFWYRQDPGLGLRLIYFSYDVKMKEKGDIPEGYSVSREKKERFSLILESASTNQTSMYLCASSSGGQNTGELFFGEGSRLTVL.

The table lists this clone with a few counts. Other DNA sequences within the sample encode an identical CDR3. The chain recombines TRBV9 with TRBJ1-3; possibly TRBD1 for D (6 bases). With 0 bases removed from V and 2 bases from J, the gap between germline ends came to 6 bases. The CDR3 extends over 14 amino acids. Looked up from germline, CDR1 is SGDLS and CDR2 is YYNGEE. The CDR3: CASSVAGAGNTIYF. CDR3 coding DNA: TGTGCCAGCAGCGTAGCAGGGGCTGGAAACACCATATATTTT.

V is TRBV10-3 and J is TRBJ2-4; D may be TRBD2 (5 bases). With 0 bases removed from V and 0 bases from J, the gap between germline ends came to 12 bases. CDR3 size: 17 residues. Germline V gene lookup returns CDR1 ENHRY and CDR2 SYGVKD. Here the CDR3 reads CAISESVGGLAKNIQYF. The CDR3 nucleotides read TGTGCCATCAGTGAGTCGGTCGGCGGGTTAGCCAAAAACATTCAGTACTTC.

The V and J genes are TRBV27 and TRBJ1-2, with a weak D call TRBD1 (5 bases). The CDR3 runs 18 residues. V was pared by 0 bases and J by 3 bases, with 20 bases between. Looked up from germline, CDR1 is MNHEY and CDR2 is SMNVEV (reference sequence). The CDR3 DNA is TGTGCCAGCAGTTTATCCTTCGCCTCAGGGCCCAAGGACTATGGCTACACCTTC. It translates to CASSLSFASGPKDYGYTF.

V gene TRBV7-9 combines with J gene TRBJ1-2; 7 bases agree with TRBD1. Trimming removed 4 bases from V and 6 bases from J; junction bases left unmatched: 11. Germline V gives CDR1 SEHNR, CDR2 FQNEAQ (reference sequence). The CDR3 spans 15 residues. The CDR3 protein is CASSSRTTGLDGYTF. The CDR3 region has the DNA TGTGCCAGCAGCTCACGAACGACAGGGTTGGATGGCTACACCTTC.

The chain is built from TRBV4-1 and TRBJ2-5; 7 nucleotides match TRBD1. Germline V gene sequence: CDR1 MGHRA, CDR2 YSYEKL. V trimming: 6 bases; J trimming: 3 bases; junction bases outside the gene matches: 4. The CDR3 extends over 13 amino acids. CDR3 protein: CASRATGEETQYF. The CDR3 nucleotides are TGCGCCAGCAGGGCCACAGGGGAAGAGACCCAGTACTTC.

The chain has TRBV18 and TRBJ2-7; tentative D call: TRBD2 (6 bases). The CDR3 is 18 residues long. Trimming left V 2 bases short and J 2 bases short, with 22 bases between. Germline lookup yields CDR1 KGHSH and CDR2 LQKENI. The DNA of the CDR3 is TGTGCCAGCTCACCAAGGAGGGATCCGGACATATTAACCTACGAGCAGTACTTC. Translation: CASSPRRDPDILTYEQYF.

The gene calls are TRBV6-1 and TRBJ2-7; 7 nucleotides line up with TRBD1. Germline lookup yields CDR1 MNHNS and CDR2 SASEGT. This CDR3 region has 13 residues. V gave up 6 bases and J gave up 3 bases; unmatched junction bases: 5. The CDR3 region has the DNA TGTGCCAGCAGCCGGGACAGCCTCTACGAGCAGTACTTC. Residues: CASSRDSLYEQYF.

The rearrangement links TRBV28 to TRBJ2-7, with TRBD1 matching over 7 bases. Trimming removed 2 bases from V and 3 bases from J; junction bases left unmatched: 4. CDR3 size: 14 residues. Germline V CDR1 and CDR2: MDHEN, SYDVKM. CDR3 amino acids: CASSLEGQYYEQYF. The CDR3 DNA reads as TGTGCCAGCAGTTTAGAGGGACAGTACTACGAGCAGTACTTC.

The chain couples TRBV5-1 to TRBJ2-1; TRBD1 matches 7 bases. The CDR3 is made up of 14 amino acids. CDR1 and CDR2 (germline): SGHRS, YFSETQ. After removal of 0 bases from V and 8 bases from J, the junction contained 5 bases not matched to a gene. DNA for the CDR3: TGCGCCAGCAGCTTGGGACAGGGCGTCGATGAGCAGTTCTTC. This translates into CASSLGQGVDEQFF.

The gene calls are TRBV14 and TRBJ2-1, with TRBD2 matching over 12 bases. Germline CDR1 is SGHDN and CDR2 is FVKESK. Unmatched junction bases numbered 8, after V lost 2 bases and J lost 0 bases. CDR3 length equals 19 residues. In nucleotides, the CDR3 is TGTGCCAGCAGCCAATTCTGGACTAGCGGGAAGAGCTCCTACAATGAGCAGTTCTTC. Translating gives CASSQFWTSGKSSYNEQFF.

The CDR3 DNA reads as TGTGCCAGCAGCCCGCTGGACAGGGGTTTCGGGGATGGCTACACCTTC. Residues: CASSPLDRGFGDGYTF. The chain uses TRBV11-2 and TRBJ1-2, with 9 bases aligning to TRBD1. The CDR3 has 16 amino acids. CDR1 is SGHAT and CDR2 is FQNNGV in the germline V gene. With V trimmed by 5 bases and J by 6 bases, 13 bases remained unmatched.

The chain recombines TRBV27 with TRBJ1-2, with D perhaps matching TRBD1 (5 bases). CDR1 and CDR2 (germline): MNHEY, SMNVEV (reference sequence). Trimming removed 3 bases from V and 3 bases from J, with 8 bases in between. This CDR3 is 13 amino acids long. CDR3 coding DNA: TGTGCCAGCAGTTTCGCGGGGGACTATGGCTACACCTTC. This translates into CASSFAGDYGYTF.

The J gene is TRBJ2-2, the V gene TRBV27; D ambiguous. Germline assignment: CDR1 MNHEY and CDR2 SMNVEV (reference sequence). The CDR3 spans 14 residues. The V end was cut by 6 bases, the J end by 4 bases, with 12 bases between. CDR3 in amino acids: CASRIRISTGELFF. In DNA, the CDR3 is TGTGCCAGCAGGATTCGGATCAGCACCGGGGAGCTGTTTTTT.

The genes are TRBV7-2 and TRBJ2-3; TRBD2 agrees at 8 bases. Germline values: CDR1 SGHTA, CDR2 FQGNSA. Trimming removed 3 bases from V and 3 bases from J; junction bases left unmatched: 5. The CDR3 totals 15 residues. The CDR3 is CASSLSGSWTDTQYF. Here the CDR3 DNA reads TGTGCCAGCAGCTTGAGCGGGAGTTGGACAGATACGCAGTATTTT.

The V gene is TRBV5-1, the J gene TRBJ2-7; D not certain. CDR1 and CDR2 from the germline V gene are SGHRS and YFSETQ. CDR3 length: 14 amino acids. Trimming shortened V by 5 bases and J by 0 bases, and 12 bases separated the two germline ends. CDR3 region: CASRTDVRSYEQYF. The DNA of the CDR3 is TGCGCCAGCAGGACGGACGTCCGCTCCTACGAGCAGTACTTC.

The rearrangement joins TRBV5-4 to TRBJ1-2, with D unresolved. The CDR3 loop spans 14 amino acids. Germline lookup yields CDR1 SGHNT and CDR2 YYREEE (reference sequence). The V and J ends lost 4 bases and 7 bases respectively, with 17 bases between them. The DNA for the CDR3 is TGTGCCAGCAGCCCCGACACTGGACGCGGTGGCTACACCTTC. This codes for CASSPDTGRGGYTF. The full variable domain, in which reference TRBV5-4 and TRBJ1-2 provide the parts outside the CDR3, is ETGVTQSPTHLIKTRGQQVTLRCSSQSGHNTVSWYQQALGQGPQFIFQYYREEENGRGNFPPRFSGLQFPNYSSELNVNALELDDSALYLCASSPDTGRGGYTFGSGTRLTVV.

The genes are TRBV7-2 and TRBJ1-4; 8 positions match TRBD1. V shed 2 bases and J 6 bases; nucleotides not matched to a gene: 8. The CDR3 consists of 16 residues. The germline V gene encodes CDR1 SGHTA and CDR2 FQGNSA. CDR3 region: CASSLPRTGRDEKLFF. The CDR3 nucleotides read TGTGCCAGCAGCTTACCGAGGACAGGGAGGGATGAAAAACTGTTTTTT.

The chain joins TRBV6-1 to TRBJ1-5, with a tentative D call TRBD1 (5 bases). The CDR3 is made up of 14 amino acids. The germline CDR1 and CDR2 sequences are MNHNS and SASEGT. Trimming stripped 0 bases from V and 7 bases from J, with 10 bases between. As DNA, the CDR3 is TGTGCCAGCAGTGAAGCGGGGGGAGGGCAGCCCCAGCATTTT. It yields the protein CASSEAGGGQPQHF.

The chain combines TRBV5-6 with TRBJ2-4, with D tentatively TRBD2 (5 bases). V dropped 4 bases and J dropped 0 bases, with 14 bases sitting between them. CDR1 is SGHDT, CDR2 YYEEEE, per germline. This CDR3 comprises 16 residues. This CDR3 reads CASSPGLGVAKNIQYF. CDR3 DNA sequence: TGTGCCAGCAGCCCTGGACTCGGGGTAGCCAAAAACATTCAGTACTTC.

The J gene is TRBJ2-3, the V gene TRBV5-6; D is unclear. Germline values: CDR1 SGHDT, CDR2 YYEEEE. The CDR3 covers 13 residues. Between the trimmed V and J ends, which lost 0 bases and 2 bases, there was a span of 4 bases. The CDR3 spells CASSLAFTDTQYF. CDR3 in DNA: TGTGCCAGCAGCTTGGCCTTCACAGATACGCAGTATTTT.

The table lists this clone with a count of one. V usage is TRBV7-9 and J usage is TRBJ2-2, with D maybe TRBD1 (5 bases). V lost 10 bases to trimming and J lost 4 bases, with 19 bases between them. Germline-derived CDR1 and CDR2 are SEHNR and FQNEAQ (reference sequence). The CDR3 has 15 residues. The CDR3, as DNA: TGTGCCACCGCTCAGGGTCCCTTAGGCACCGGGGAGCTGTTTTTT. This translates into CATAQGPLGTGELFF. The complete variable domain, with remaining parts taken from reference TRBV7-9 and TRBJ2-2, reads DTGVSQNPRHKITKRGQNVTFRCDPISEHNRLYWYRQTLGQGPEFLTYFQNEAQLEKSRLLSDRFSAERPKGSFSTLEIQRTEQGDSAMYLCATAQGPLGTGELFFGEGSRLTVL.

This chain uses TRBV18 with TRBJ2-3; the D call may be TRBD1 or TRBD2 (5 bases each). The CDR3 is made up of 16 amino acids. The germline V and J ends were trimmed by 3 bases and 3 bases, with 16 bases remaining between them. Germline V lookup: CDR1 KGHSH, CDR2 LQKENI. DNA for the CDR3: TGTGCCAGCTCACCCTCGAGGGGCGCATTAACAGATACGCAGTATTTT. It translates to CASSPSRGALTDTQYF.

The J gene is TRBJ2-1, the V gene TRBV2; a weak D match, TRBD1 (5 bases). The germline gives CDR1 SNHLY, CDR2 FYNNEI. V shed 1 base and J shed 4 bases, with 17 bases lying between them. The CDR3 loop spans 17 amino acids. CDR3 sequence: CASSEVGNRLEYNEQFF. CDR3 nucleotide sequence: TGTGCCAGCAGTGAAGTAGGTAACAGGCTAGAGTACAATGAGCAGTTCTTC.

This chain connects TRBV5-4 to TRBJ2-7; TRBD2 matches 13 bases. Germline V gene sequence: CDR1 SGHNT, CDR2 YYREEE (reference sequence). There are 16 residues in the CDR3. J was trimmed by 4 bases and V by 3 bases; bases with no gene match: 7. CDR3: CASSSELAGGPYEQYF. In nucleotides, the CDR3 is TGTGCCAGCAGCTCAGAACTAGCGGGAGGGCCTTACGAGCAGTACTTC.

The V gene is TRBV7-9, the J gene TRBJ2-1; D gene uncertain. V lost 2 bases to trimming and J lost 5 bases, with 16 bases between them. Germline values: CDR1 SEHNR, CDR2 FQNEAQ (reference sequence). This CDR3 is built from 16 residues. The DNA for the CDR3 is TGTGCCAGCAGCTTATGGGCCGGGCTTGGAGACAATGAGCAGTTCTTC. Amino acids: CASSLWAGLGDNEQFF.

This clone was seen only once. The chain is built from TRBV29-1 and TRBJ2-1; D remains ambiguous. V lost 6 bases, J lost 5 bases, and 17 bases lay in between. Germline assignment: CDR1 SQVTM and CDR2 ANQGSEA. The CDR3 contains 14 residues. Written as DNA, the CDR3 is TGCAGCGTCGTAACGCAGATACTACACAATGAGCAGTTCTTC. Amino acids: CSVVTQILHNEQFF.

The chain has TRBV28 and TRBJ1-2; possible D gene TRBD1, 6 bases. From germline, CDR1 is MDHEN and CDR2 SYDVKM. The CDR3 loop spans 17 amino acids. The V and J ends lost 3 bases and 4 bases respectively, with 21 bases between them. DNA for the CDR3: TGTGCCAGCAGTTTGATTGGCCAGGGGTGGGGAATCTATGGCTACACCTTC. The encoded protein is CASSLIGQGWGIYGYTF.

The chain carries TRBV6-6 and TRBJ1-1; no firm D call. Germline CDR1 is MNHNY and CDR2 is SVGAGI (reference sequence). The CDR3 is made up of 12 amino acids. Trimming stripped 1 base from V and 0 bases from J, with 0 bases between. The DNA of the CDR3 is TGTGCCAGCAGTTACTTGAACACTGAAGCTTTCTTT. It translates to CASSYLNTEAFF.

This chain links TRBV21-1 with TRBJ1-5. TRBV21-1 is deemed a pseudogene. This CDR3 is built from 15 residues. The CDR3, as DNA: TGTGCCAGCAGCAAGGGGACGGCCTACAATCAGCCCCAGCATTTT. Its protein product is CASSKGTAYNQPQHF.